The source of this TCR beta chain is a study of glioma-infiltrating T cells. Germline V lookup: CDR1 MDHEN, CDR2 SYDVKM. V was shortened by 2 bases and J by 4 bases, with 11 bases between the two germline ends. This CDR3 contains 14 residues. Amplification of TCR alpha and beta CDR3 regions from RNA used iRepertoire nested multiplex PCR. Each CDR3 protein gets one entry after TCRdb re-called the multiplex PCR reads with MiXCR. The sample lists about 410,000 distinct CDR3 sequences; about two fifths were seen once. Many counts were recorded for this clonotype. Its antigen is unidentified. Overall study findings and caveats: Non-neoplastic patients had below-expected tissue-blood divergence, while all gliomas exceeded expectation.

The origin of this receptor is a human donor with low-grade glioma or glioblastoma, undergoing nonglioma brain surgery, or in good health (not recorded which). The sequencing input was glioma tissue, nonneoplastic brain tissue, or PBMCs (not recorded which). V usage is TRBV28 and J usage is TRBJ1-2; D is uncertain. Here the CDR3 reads CASSLGNPLYGYTF. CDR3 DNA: TGTGCCAGCAGTTTAGGCAACCCGCTCTATGGCTACACCTTC.